The 12 T cell receptor beta chains below were found in one sample sequenced in a study of long-term antiretroviral therapy in people with HIV. The immunoSEQ assay was v3.0, run at survey level. Generated by immunoSEQ multiplex PCR, the TCRdb table keeps only in-frame clones and is missing some. Of about 22,000 clones listed, roughly 88% are singletons. The source material was unsorted PBMCs, sampled 0.1 years before starting antiretroviral therapy. The receptor source for this set is a man between 18 and 35 years old with HIV.

This chain joins TRBV19 and TRBJ2-3; TRBD2 matches 9 bases. The trim removed 2 bases at V and 0 bases at J, leaving 9 bases unmatched. The germline V gene encodes CDR1 LNHDA and CDR2 SQIVND (reference sequence). This CDR3 comprises 18 residues. CDR3 in amino acids: CASSILGRGTSSTDTQYF. As DNA, the CDR3 is TGTGCCAGTAGTATATTGGGTCGTGGGACTAGCAGCACAGATACGCAGTATTTT.

CDR3 DNA: TGTGCCAGCAGCTTGAACAGGGGTGGAAACACCATATATTTT. Protein sequence: CASSLNRGGNTIYF. The chain couples TRBV7-2 to TRBJ1-3; TRBD1 matches 7 bases. CDR1 SGHTA and CDR2 FQGNSA come from the germline V gene. The ends lost 3 bases at V and 3 bases at J; junction bases unmatched: 2. CDR3 length: 14 residues.

This rearrangement joins TRBV7-9 to TRBJ2-1, with 7 bases fitting TRBD2. The junction had 9 bases not matched to a gene; V was cut back by 6 bases and J by 1 base. The germline V gene has CDR1 SEHNR and CDR2 FQNEAQ (reference sequence). The CDR3 consists of 16 residues. CDR3 sequence (DNA): TGTGCCAGCAGACCCCTCGGGAGGACGTCCTACAATGAGCAGTTCTTC. Translation gives CASRPLGRTSYNEQFF.

V is TRBV7-3 and J is TRBJ2-1; D call uncertain. The germline V gene has CDR1 SGHTA and CDR2 FQGTGA. V shed 3 bases and J shed 5 bases, with 8 bases lying between them. This CDR3 region has 13 residues. The CDR3 protein is CASSFGQNNEQFF. The CDR3 nucleotides read TGTGCCAGCAGCTTCGGGCAAAACAATGAGCAGTTCTTC.

In this sample, this clone turned up once. CDR3 bases: TGTGCCAGCAGCTACCTTGGGCTCTACAATGAGCAGTTCTTC. Translated: CASSYLGLYNEQFF. The chain joins TRBV13 to TRBJ2-1; D is ambiguous. The germline CDR1 and CDR2 sequences are PRHDT and FYEKMQ (reference sequence). The CDR3 contains 14 residues. V lost 4 bases to trimming and J lost 3 bases, with 10 bases between them.

The chain couples TRBV29-1 to TRBJ2-2; 7 nucleotides align to TRBD2. J lost 6 bases, V lost 4 bases, and 11 bases had no gene match. The CDR3 extends over 15 amino acids. From germline, CDR1 is SQVTM and CDR2 ANQGSEA. CDR3 sequence reads: CSVGGGGLGPGELFF. In DNA form, the CDR3 reads TGCAGCGTTGGCGGGGGAGGACTGGGACCCGGGGAGCTGTTTTTT.

This chain joins TRBV10-1 and TRBJ2-7, with TRBD2 identical over 8 bases. CDR3 length equals 16 residues. Germline trimming cut 0 bases from V and 4 bases from J; bases unmatched to any gene: 8. Germline assignment: CDR1 WNHNN and CDR2 SYGVQD (reference sequence). The CDR3 nucleotides read TGCGCCAGCAGTGAGTCGGGGGCTAGCGGGCCGTACGAGCAGTACTTC. Amino acid sequence: CASSESGASGPYEQYF.

This clone qualifies as medium-sized (0.01 to 0.1%). The chain links TRBV21-1 to TRBJ1-5; whether TRBD1, the table's D call, matches the DNA was not checked. TRBV21-1 is a pseudogene segment. This CDR3 contains 17 residues. The CDR3 protein is CASSLRSGTGDNQPQHF. The CDR3 region has the DNA TGTGCCAGCAGCTTACGCTCCGGGACAGGAGACAATCAGCCCCAGCATTTT.

The genes are TRBV27 and TRBJ2-7; TRBD1 might be the D (6 bases). The CDR3 has 14 amino acids. V dropped 0 bases and J dropped 3 bases, with 9 bases sitting between them. Per germline, CDR1 MNHEY and CDR2 SMNVEV (reference sequence). The CDR3 region is CASSLSQGNYEQYF. The DNA of the CDR3 is TGTGCCAGCAGTTTATCTCAGGGGAACTACGAGCAGTACTTC.

This rearrangement joins TRBV27 to TRBJ1-1, with D possibly TRBD1 on 6 matching bases. Per germline, CDR1 MNHEY and CDR2 SMNVEV (reference sequence). The CDR3 has 13 residues. With 7 bases removed from V and 4 bases from J, the gap between germline ends came to 13 bases. The DNA for the CDR3 is TGTGCCAGCACCCCGGGCAGGGGCACTGAAGCTTTCTTT. It specifies CASTPGRGTEAFF.

The CDR3 region has the DNA TGTGCCAGCAGCGTACTAGCGGGAGATAGTAGTGAGCAGTTCTTC. Translation gives CASSVLAGDSSEQFF. The chain carries TRBV6-4 and TRBJ2-1; TRBD2 aligns across 11 bases. With V trimmed by 6 bases and J by 9 bases, 10 bases remained unmatched. From germline, CDR1 is MRHNA and CDR2 SNTAGT. The CDR3 loop spans 15 amino acids.

The chain uses TRBV5-6 and TRBJ2-3; D call uncertain. V was shortened by 2 bases and J by 4 bases, with 5 bases between the two germline ends. The V gene's germline CDR1 is SGHDT and CDR2 YYEEEE. The CDR3 is 12 amino acids. The CDR3 nucleotides read TGTGCCAGCAGCTTACTGGCAGATACGCAGTATTTT. It codes for CASSLLADTQYF.